This T cell receptor (beta chain) was observed in a study of blood T cell repertoires in COVID-19 (dated by TCRdb to the early 2020s). For the study in its entirety: Samples covering the acute and convalescent phases of COVID-19 were provided by collaborators in the United States, Italy and Spain. The prospective study material was composed of cDNA or gDNA derived from T cells, B-cell-depleted T cells, or PBMCs. The dataset comprised deeply sampled blood TCRbeta repertoires from subjects exposed to, actively infected with, or recovered from COVID-19. The repertoires were made available in a free public database intended to serve as a resource for research on the immune response to SARS-CoV-2. The samples were drawn from two sources: the first 160 participants of the ongoing ImmuneRACE study, and fewer than 1,500 subjects contributed by 6 global collaborators. Sample metadata almost always included a de-identified subject ID, COVID-19 status, age in years and sex. Where HLA class I and class II types were available, the types were taken from metadata supplied by the sample provider, not from assay-based typing. Study-wide conclusions, independent of this receptor: How much clinical and demographic metadata was included differed by source and by participant, and the metadata was provided uncurated.

Each collaborating institution followed its own protocols to collect whole blood in K2EDTA tubes. For TCRbeta analysis, collaborators shipped samples in one of three forms: frozen whole blood, isolated PBMCs, or DNA extracted from either of those sample types. The immunoSEQ Assay, a bias-controlled multiplex PCR, was used to amplify TCRbeta CDR3 regions from genomic DNA. From the authors' description of their analysis: Nucleated cell counts per sample were estimated from amplification of reference gene primers within the assay. To quantify the absolute abundance of each unique TCRbeta CDR3 rearrangement, sequence reads were collapsed and filtered. For each sample, productive Simpson clonality was calculated as the square root of Simpson's diversity index across productive rearrangements. TCRdb retrieved this table from immuneACCESS and kept in-frame rearrangements only. Not all clones are present; in checked studies, unresolved V genes account for under half, and no reason is known for the remainder. V and J calls and clone size are given by that table; D and trimming were obtained from the DNA. This sample gives approximately 150,000 clones in total; roughly nine tenths of them show up just once. Around 1.5% of the sample is taken by the ten largest.

From the cysteine through the phenylalanine, the CDR3 covers 16 amino acids. The sequence is cut down to CDR3 DNA, 48 bases in frame from base 1. Ends trimmed: V by 5 bases, J by 0 bases; bases unmatched to a gene: 5. The CDR1 and CDR2 encoded by the germline V gene (reference sequence) are LNHDA and SQIVND. This clone was counted only a few times. Its binding antigen is unknown. Per-base quality was not reported, and no clone a single base away is much larger than it. Here the chain combines TRBV19 and TRBJ1-5; a stretch of 9 junction bases matches TRBD1. The sequencing input was peripheral blood. This TCR was sampled from a human donor in a cohort sampled during active COVID-19. The CDR3 corresponds to CASSLQGALSNQPQHF. The DNA sequence is as follows: TGTGCCAGTAGTTTACAGGGGGCTCTTAGCAATCAGCCCCAGCATTTT.